A single sample is the source of the 8 T cell receptor beta chains below, sequenced in a study of T cells in Graves' hyperthyroidism and ophthalmopathy. The CDR3 regions of TCR beta were amplified from RNA transcripts. The TCR CDR3 first-round RT-PCR relied on the HTBI primer set. MiXCR, run by TCRdb on the multiplex PCR reads, gives a single entry per CDR3 protein. Of hundreds of thousands of distinct CDR3 sequences listed, less than 20% are singletons. The sample comprised blood. All receptors come from a man in his forties with Graves' ophthalmopathy.

This clonotype was picked up many times. The genes are TRBV30 and TRBJ1-5; no definite D call. CDR1 is GTSNPN and CDR2 is SVGIG in the germline V gene (reference sequence). V lost 2 bases and J lost 2, with 7 bases in between. CDR3 length: 13 residues. The CDR3 protein is CAWSRQGNQPQHF. The CDR3 DNA sequence: TGTGCCTGGAGTAGGCAGGGCAATCAGCCCCAGCATTTT.

This clonotype was picked up a small number of times. The rearrangement uses TRBV13 and TRBJ2-5, with 7 positions matching TRBD1. The length of the CDR3 is 13 residues. Germline-derived CDR1 and CDR2 are PRHDT and FYEKMQ (reference sequence). Unmatched junction bases numbered 4, after V lost 6 bases and J lost 3 bases. In DNA, the CDR3 is TGTGCCAGCAGGCGACAGGGAAAAGAGACCCAGTACTTC. It encodes CASRRQGKETQYF. The variable domain in full, completed from reference TRBV13 and TRBJ2-5, reads AAGVIQSPRHLIKEKRETATLKCYPIPRHDTVYWYQQGPGQDPQFLISFYEKMQSDKGSIPDRFSAQQFSDYHSELNMSSLELGDSALYFCASRRQGKETQYFGPGTRLLVL.

V gene TRBV5-1 combines with J gene TRBJ2-7, with TRBD2 identical over 11 bases. V lost 0 bases to trimming and J lost 6 bases; unmatched junction nucleotides: 8. Germline CDR1 reads SGHRS; CDR2 reads YFSETQ. The CDR3 is 16 residues long. CDR3 DNA sequence: TGCGCCAGCAGCTTGGGCCTGACTAGCGGGGTAGGCGAGCAGTACTTC. Amino acids: CASSLGLTSGVGEQYF.

This clonotype has more than one count but fewer than ten. The chain links TRBV11-2 to TRBJ2-1; 8 nucleotides agree with TRBD2. The CDR3 extends over 17 amino acids. Germline assignment: CDR1 SGHAT and CDR2 FQNNGV. Trimming removed 5 bases from V and 0 bases from J; junction bases left unmatched: 9. The CDR3 sequence is CASSEESGSYSYNEQFF. DNA for the CDR3: TGTGCCAGCAGCGAAGAGAGCGGGAGTTACTCCTACAATGAGCAGTTCTTC. The whole variable domain, remainder taken from reference TRBV11-2 and TRBJ2-1, is EAGVAQSPRYKIIEKRQSVAFWCNPISGHATLYWYQQILGQGPKLLIQFQNNGVVDDSQLPKDRFSAERLKGVDSTLKIQPAKLEDSAVYLCASSEESGSYSYNEQFFGPGTRLTVL.

The chain has TRBV5-1 and TRBJ2-6; 7 positions match TRBD1. The CDR3 is 17 amino acids. J gave up 0 bases and V 0 bases, and 3 bases lay outside the gene matches. Germline loops: CDR1 SGHRS, CDR2 YFSETQ. As DNA, the CDR3 is TGCGCCAGCAGCTTGGGGGACAGCGTCTCTGGGGCCAACGTCCTGACTTTC. It specifies CASSLGDSVSGANVLTF.

This clonotype was observed at least ten times. This chain connects TRBV6-2 or TRBV6-3 to TRBJ2-7; D is ambiguous. The CDR3 totals 13 residues. V lost 5 bases to trimming and J lost 2 bases, with 10 bases between them. Germline V lookup: CDR1 MNHEY, CDR2 SVGEGT. CDR3 DNA sequence: TGTGCCAGCAGTCCAGGAGTGGCCTACGAGCAGTACTTC. Amino acids: CASSPGVAYEQYF.

This clonotype was observed many times. The rearrangement joins TRBV30 to TRBJ2-7; TRBD1 agrees at 9 bases. V lost 4 bases to trimming and J lost 3 bases; unmatched junction nucleotides: 7. Germline V CDR1 and CDR2: GTSNPN, SVGIG (reference sequence). The CDR3 extends over 14 amino acids. The CDR3 region has the DNA TGTGCCTGGAACAGGGGGACAGGGAACTACGAGCAGTACTTC. Amino acids: CAWNRGTGNYEQYF.

This clonotype was observed at least ten times. This CDR3 reads CASSLIQGAYNEQFF. CDR3 nucleotide sequence: TGCGCCAGCAGCTTGATACAGGGGGCGTACAATGAGCAGTTCTTC. This rearrangement joins TRBV5-1 to TRBJ2-1; TRBD1 aligns across 9 bases. The CDR3 has 15 amino acids. The germline gives CDR1 SGHRS, CDR2 YFSETQ. V dropped 1 base and J dropped 4; count of bases not matched to a gene: 3.